This TCR beta chain originates from a study of blood T cell repertoires in COVID-19. Study as a whole: Whether acute or convalescent, the COVID-19 samples came from the United States, Italy and Spain. T cells, B-cell-depleted T cells, or PBMCs supplied cDNA or gDNA.

There are 18 residues in the CDR3. From germline, CDR1 is SEHNR and CDR2 FQNEAQ (reference sequence). Trimming removed 2 bases from V and 4 bases from J, with 21 bases in between. Per the study methods: Quantification of nucleated cells was approximated via reference gene primer amplification. The assay was immunoSEQ multiplex PCR, and TCRdb's table has in-frame clones only and misses some. The D gene and trimming were derived from the DNA, and the V and J assignments and clone size from that table. The data show roughly 110,000 clones, 71% seen once. The source material was peripheral blood. The sequence came from a human donor with acute or convalescent COVID-19. The donor label of this sample is uncertain. The rearrangement links TRBV7-9 to TRBJ1-3; maybe TRBD1 (5 bases). CDR3 region: CASSLMQGRYEKGNTIYF. The CDR3 DNA is TGTGCCAGCAGCTTAATGCAGGGCCGGTATGAAAAGGGAAACACCATATATTTT.